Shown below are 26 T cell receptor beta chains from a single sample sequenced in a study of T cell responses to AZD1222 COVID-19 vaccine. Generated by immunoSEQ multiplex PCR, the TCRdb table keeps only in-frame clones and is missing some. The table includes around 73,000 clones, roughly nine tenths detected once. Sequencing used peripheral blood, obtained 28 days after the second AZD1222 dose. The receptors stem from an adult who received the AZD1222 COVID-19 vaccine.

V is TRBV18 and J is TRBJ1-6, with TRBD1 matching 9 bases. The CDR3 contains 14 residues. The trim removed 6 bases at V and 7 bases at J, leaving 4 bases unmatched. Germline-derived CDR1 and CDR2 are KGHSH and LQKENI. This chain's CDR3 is CASSGDRVNSPLHF. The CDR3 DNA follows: TGTGCCAGCTCGGGGGACAGGGTCAATTCACCCCTCCACTTT.

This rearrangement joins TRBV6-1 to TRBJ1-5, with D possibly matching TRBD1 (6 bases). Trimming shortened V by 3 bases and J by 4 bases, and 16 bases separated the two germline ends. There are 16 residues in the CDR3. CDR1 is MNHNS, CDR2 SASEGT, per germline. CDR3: CASSDLTGTPNQPQHF. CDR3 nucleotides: TGTGCCAGCAGTGATCTGACCGGGACACCAAATCAGCCCCAGCATTTT.

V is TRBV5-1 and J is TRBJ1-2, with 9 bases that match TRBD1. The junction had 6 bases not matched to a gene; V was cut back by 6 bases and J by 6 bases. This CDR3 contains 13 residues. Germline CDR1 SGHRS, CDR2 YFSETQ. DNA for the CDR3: TGCGCCAGCAAGGACAGGGGAGGAGATGGCTACACCTTC. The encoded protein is CASKDRGGDGYTF.

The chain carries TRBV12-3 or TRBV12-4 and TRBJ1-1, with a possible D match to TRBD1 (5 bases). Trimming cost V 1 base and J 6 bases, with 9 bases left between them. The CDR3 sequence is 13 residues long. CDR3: CASSLVGTSEAFF. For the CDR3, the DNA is TGTGCCAGCAGTTTAGTAGGGACCTCTGAAGCTTTCTTT.

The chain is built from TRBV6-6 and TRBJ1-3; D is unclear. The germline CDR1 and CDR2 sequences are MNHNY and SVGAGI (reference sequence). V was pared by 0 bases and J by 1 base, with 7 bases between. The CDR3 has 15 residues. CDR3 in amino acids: CASSYSPQSGNTIYF. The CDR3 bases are TGTGCCAGCAGTTACTCGCCCCAGTCTGGAAACACCATATATTTT.

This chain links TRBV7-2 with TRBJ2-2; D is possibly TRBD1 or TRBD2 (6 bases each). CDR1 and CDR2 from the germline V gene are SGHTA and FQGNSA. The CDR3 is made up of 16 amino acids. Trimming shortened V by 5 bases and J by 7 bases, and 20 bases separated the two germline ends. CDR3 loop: CASSHQEAEGGGELFF. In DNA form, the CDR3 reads TGTGCCAGCAGCCACCAGGAAGCGGAGGGGGGCGGGGAGCTGTTTTTT.

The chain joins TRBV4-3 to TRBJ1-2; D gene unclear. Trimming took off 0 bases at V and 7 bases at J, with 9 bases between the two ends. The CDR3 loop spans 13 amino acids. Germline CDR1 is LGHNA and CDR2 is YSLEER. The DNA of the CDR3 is TGCGCCAGCAGCCAAGATCCTCGCGGTGGCTACACCTTC. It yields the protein CASSQDPRGGYTF.

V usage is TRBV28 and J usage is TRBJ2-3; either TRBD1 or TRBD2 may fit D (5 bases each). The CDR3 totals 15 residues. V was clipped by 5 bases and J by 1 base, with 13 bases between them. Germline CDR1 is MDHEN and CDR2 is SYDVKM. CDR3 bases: TGTGCCAGCAGTCTACCCGTGGGGGGCACAGATACGCAGTATTTT. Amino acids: CASSLPVGGTDTQYF.

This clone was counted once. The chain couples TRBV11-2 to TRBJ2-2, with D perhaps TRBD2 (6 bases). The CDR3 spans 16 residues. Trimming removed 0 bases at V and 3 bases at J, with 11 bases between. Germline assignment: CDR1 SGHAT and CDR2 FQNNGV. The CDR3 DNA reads TGTGCCAGCAGCTTAGAGGCGACTAGGCACACCGGGGAGCTGTTTTTT. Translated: CASSLEATRHTGELFF.

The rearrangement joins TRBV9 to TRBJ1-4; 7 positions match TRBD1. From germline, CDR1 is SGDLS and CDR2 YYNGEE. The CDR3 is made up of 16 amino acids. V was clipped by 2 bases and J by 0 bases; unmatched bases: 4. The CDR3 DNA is TGTGCCAGCAGCGTTGGGACAGTTTCAACTAATGAAAAACTGTTTTTT. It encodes CASSVGTVSTNEKLFF.

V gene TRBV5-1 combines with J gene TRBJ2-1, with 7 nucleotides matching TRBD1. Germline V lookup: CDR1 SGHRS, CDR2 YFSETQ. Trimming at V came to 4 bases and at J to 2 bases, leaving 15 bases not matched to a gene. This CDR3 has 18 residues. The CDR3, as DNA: TGCGCCAGCAGCCCGAGGGACAGCCGCGAGGGCCCCTACAATGAGCAGTTCTTC. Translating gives CASSPRDSREGPYNEQFF.

CDR3 in amino acids: CASSSPGRYGYTF. The CDR3 nucleotides are TGTGCCAGCAGTTCTCCAGGGCGGTATGGCTACACCTTC. The chain is built from TRBV7-9 and TRBJ1-2; tentative D call: TRBD1 (5 bases). The CDR3 extends over 13 amino acids. Trimming removed 6 bases from V and 5 bases from J, with 13 bases in between. Germline CDR1 is SEHNR and CDR2 is FQNEAQ (reference sequence).

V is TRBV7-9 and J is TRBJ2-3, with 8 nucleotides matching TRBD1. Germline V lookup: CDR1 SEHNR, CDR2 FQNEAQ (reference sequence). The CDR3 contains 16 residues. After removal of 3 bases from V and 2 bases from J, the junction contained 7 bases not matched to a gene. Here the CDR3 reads CASSFTAGGFTDTQYF. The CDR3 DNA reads TGTGCCAGCAGCTTCACGGCAGGGGGCTTCACAGATACGCAGTATTTT.

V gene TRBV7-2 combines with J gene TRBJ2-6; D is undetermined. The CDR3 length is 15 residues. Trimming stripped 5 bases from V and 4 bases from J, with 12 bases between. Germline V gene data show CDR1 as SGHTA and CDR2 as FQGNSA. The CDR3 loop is CASSLQPRGANVLTF. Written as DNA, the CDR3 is TGTGCCAGCAGCCTACAACCTCGGGGGGCCAACGTCCTGACTTTC.

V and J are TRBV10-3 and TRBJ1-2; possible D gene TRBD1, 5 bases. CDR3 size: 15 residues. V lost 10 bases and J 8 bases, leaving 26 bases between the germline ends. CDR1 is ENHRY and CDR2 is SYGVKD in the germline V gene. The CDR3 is CATRVELTASRGYTF. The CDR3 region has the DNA TGTGCCACCAGGGTCGAGCTGACGGCGTCTAGGGGCTACACCTTC.

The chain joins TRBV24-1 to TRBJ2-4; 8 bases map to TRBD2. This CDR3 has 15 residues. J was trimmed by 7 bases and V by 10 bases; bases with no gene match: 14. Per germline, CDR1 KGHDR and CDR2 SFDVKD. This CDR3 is CATSGGGWERNIQYF. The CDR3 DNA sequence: TGTGCCACGTCCGGCGGGGGGTGGGAGCGGAACATTCAGTACTTC.

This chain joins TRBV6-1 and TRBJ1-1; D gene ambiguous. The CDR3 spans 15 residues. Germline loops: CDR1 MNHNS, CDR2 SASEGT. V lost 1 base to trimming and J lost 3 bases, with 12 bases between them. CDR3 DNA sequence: TGTGCCAGCAGTGAAGGTTCTACAGAGGACACTGAAGCTTTCTTT. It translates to CASSEGSTEDTEAFF.

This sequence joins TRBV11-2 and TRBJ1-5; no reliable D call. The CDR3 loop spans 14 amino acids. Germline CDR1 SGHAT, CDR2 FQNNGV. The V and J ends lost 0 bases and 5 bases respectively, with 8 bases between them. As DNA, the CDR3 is TGTGCCAGCAGCTTAGATGGGCCCCATCAGCCCCAGCATTTT. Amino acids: CASSLDGPHQPQHF.

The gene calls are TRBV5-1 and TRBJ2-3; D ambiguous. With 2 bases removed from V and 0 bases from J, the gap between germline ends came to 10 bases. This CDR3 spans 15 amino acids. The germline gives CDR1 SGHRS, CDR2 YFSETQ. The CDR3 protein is CASSFLGVSTDTQYF. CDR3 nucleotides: TGCGCCAGCAGCTTTTTGGGCGTTAGCACAGATACGCAGTATTTT.

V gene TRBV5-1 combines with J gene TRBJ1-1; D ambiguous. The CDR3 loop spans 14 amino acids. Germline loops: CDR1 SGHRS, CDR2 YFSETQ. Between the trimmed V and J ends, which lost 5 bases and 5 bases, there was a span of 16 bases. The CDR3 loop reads CASRSQYSSTEAFF. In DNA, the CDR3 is TGCGCCAGCAGATCCCAATACAGTTCAACTGAAGCTTTCTTT.

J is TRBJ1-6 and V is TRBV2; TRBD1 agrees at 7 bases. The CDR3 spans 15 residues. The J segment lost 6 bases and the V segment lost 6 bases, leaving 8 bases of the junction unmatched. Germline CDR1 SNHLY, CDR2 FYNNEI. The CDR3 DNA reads TGTGCCAGCAGAGGGCAGGGGGGTTTTAATTCACCCCTCCACTTT. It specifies CASRGQGGFNSPLHF.

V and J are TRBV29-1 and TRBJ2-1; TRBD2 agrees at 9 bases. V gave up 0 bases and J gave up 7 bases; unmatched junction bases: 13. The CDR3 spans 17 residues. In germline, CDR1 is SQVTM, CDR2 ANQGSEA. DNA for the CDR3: TGCAGCGTTGAAGACCCAGAACGTAGCGGGAGTGTAAATGAGCAGTTCTTC. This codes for CSVEDPERSGSVNEQFF.

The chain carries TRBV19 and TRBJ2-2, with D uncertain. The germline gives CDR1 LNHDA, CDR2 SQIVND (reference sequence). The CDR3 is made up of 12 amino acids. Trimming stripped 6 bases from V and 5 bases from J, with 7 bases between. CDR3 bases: TGTGCCAGTAGCCCCGCGACCGGGGAGCTGTTTTTT. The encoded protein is CASSPATGELFF.

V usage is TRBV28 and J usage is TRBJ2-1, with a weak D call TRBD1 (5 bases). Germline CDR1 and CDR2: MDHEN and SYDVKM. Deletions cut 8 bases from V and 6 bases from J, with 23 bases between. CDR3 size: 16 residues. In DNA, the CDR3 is TGTGCCAGCCTCGGCGGATGGAGCAGGGTGGGCAATGAGCAGTTCTTC. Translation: CASLGGWSRVGNEQFF.

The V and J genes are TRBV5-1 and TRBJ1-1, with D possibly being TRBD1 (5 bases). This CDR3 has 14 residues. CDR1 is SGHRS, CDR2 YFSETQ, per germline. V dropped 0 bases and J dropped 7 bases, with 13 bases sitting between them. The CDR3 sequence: CASSLADSLLEAFF. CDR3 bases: TGCGCCAGCAGCTTGGCCGACAGCTTACTTGAAGCTTTCTTT. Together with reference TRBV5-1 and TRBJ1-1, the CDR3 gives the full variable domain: KAGVTQTPRYLIKTRGQQVTLSCSPISGHRSVSWYQQTPGQGLQFLFEYFSETQRNKGNFPGRFSGRQFSNSRSEMNVSTLELGDSALYLCASSLADSLLEAFFGQGTRLTVV.

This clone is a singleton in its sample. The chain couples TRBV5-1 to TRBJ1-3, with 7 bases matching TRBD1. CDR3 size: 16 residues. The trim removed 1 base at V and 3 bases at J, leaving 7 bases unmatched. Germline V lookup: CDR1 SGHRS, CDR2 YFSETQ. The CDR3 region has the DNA TGCGCCAGCAGCTTGAACGCACAGGGGATTGGAAACACCATATATTTT. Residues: CASSLNAQGIGNTIYF. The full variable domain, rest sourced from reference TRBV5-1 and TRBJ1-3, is KAGVTQTPRYLIKTRGQQVTLSCSPISGHRSVSWYQQTPGQGLQFLFEYFSETQRNKGNFPGRFSGRQFSNSRSEMNVSTLELGDSALYLCASSLNAQGIGNTIYFGEGSWLTVV.